This T cell receptor (beta chain) was captured by sequencing in a study of blood T cell repertoires in COVID-19. The wider study: Samples taken during acute and convalescent COVID-19 were collected in the United States, Italy and Spain.

Authors' processing steps: The authors estimated nucleated cell counts from reference gene primer amplification. Assay used: immunoSEQ multiplex PCR; TCRdb lists only in-frame clones, some missing. V and J calls plus clone size are reproduced from that table; the DNA served to infer D and trimming. This table holds under 200,000 clones, roughly 84% found once. This sequence originates from an older woman with acute or convalescent COVID-19. The sequencing sample was made of peripheral blood.

The CDR3 nucleotides are TGTGCCAGCAGTTACGACGGGTATAATCAGCCCCAGCATTTT. It encodes CASSYDGYNQPQHF. The chain has TRBV6-5 and TRBJ1-5, with D unclear. V lost 2 bases, J lost 4 bases, and 9 bases lay in between. CDR3 length: 14 residues. Germline-derived CDR1 and CDR2 are MNHEY and SVGAGI.